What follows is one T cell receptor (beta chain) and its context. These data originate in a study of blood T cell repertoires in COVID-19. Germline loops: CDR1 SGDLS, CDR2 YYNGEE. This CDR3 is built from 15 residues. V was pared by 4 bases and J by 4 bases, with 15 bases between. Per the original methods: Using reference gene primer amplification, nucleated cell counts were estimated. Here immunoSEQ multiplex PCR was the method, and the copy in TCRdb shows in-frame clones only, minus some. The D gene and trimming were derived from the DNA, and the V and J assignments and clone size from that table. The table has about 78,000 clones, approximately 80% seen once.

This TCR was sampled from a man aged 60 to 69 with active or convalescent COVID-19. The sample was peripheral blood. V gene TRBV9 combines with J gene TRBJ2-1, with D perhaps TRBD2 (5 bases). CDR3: CASSLGVGTYNEQFF. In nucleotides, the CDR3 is TGTGCCAGCAGCCTGGGAGTGGGCACTTACAATGAGCAGTTCTTC.